This T cell receptor (beta chain) was documented in a study of blood T cell repertoires in COVID-19 (dated by TCRdb to between 2020 and 2021). About the investigation overall: The collaborator samples originated in the United States, Italy and Spain and spanned the acute and convalescent phases of COVID-19. The dataset comprised deeply sampled blood TCRbeta repertoires from subjects exposed to, actively infected with, or recovered from COVID-19. Where HLA class I and class II types were available, the types were taken from metadata supplied by the sample provider, not from assay-based typing. The repertoires were released in a freely available public database meant as a resource for research on the immune response to SARS-CoV-2. The samples were drawn from the first 160 participants of the ongoing ImmuneRACE study and from under 1,500 subjects provided by 6 global collaborators. The prospective study material was composed of cDNA or gDNA derived from T cells, B-cell-depleted T cells, or PBMCs. Nearly every sample came with metadata listing a de-identified subject ID, COVID-19 status, age in years and sex.

The investigation overall reported the following: The quantity of clinical and demographic metadata differed by source and by participant and was supplied without curation.

TCRbeta CDR3 regions were amplified from genomic DNA using the immunoSEQ Assay, a bias-controlled multiplex PCR. As for how the authors treated the data: Nucleated cell counts per sample were estimated from amplification of reference gene primers within the assay. Sequence reads were collapsed and filtered to measure the absolute abundance of every unique TCRbeta CDR3 rearrangement. For each sample, productive Simpson clonality was calculated by taking the square root of Simpson's diversity index across productive rearrangements. TCRdb limited this immuneACCESS table to in-frame rearrangements with V and J called. A share of clones is missing; checked studies link under half to unresolved V genes, and the rest is unexplained. Clonal size and the V and J genes are those of that table, whereas D and trimming came from the DNA. This sample comprises about 280,000 clones, roughly four fifths of them detected only once. The top ten clonotypes cover 4.5% to 6% of the sample.

In regard to this clone: The antigen it recognizes is unknown. No much larger clone is present one base from it, and per-base qualities are unavailable.

Participants in the prospective study were enrolled through a virtual design, were aged about 18 to 89 years, and lived in approximately 25 United States geographic areas. To assign participants to cohorts, the prospective study relied on clinical history that participants themselves reported in a screening survey and a study questionnaire. Exposed participants had been in contact, within 2 weeks of entering the study, with a person who had a PCR-confirmed or clinician-diagnosed case of COVID-19. Mobile phlebotomists in the prospective study collected whole blood, serum and a nasopharyngeal or oropharyngeal swab from every participant. Prospective study participants could optionally give additional blood draws and questionnaires over an approximately 2-month period. Prospective study blood samples were shipped either frozen or at room temperature before DNA extraction. This clonotype originated in a middle-aged man who had been exposed to COVID-19. Sequencing used PBMCs or T cells enriched from blood (not recorded which).

The CDR3 amino acid sequence is: CASSFSGDGYTF. The nucleotides read TGTGCCAGCAGCTTCAGCGGCGACGGCTACACCTTC. Recombination joined TRBV7-3 with TRBJ1-2, with no confidently assigned D gene. V lost 3 bases and J lost 8 bases; the stretch between them is 10 bases long. The CDR3 measures 12 amino acids from cysteine to phenylalanine. Only the CDR3 region is kept as DNA, spanning 36 bases read in frame from base 1. CDR1 and CDR2, looked up from the germline V gene, are SGHTA and FQGTGA. Extended through the reference TRBV7-3 and TRBJ1-2 proteins, this CDR3 yields the full variable domain: GAGVSQTPSNKVTEKGKYVELRCDPISGHTALYWYRQSLGQGPEFLIYFQGTGAADDSGLPNDRFFAVRPEGSVSTLKIQRTERGDSAVYLCASSFSGDGYTFGSGTRLTVV.